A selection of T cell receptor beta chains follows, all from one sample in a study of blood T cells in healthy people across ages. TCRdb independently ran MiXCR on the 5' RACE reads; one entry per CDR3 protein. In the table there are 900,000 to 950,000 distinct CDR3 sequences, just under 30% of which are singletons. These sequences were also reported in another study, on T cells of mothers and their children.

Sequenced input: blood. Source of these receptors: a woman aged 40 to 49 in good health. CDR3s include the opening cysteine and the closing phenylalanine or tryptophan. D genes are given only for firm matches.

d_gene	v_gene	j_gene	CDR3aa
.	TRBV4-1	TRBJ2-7	CASSRAPDVSYEQYF
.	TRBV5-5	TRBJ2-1	CASSFGKRAQGNEQFF
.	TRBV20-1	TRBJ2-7	CSASRSGDEQYF
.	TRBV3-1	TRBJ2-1	CTSSQDGQRGNEQFF
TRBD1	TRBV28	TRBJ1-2	CASSPPRTGYGYTF
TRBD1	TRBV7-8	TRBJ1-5	CASSLRDSRDQPQHF
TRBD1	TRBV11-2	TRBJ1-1	CASSDYRGRGARIVAFF
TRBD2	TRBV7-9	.	CASSRPRGSGGPSSYNEQYF
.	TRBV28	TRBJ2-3	CASSLAGQGATDTQYF
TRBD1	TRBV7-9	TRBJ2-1	CASSGQGYPCNEQFF
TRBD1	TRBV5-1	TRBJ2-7	CASSPLTGTSSGEQYF
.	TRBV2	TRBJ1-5	CASSEAMGRLGPQHF
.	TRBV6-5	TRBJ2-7	CASSYVGSSSYEQYF
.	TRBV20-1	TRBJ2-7	CSALNRDQYEQYF
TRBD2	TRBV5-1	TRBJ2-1	CASSLQGGSPSSYNEQFF
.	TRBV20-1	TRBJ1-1	CSAGRGLGNTEAFF
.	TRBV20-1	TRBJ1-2	CSAKQGWVMGYGYTF
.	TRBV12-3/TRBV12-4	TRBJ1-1	CASSLIGEAFF